Listed below are T cell receptor beta chains from one sample, sequenced in a study of T cell repertoires in cytomegalovirus infection. TCRdb used MiXCR to reprocess the reads, holding one entry per CDR3 protein. Among 150,000 to 200,000 distinct CDR3 sequences, approximately 14% were seen once, and the ten largest hold 25% to 30%. The specimen sequenced was PBMCs. The receptors shown here come from a human donor in good health (CMV status not recorded). Some clones in this sample may be carry-over from other donors' samples. Both conserved end residues are part of each CDR3. D genes are given only for firm matches. The listing skips clone size in some rows; elsewhere it reads once, few, many or a size class.

D: NA
size: few
V: TRBV20-1
J: TRBJ2-7
CDR3: CSARESRPYEQYF
DNA: TGCAGTGCTAGAGAATCCCGACCCTACGAGCAGTACTTC

D: TRBD1
size: few
V: TRBV6-5
J: TRBJ1-5
CDR3: CASRSDRGSNQPQHF
DNA: TGTGCCAGCAGATCGGACAGGGGTAGCAATCAGCCCCAGCATTTT

D: NA
size: many
V: TRBV7-8
J: TRBJ1-1
CDR3: CASSSLFSRPAEAFF
DNA: TGTGCCAGCAGCTCCCTATTTTCGAGGCCGGCTGAAGCTTTCTTT

D: TRBD1
size: NA
V: TRBV29-1
J: TRBJ2-3
CDR3: CSALGTGQKYF
DNA: TGCAGCGCCCTAGGGACAGGTCAAAAGTATTTT

D: NA
size: NA
V: TRBV12-3/TRBV12-4
J: TRBJ2-1
CDR3: CASRSRDPHYNEQFF
DNA: TGTGCCAGCAGGTCCCGGGACCCTCACTACAATGAGCAGTTCTTC

D: NA
size: NA
V: TRBV6-2/TRBV6-3
J: TRBJ2-2
CDR3: CASRETVEELFF
DNA: TGTGCCAGCAGGGAGACGGTGGAGGAGCTGTTTTTT

D: TRBD1
size: NA
V: TRBV12-3/TRBV12-4
J: TRBJ1-1
CDR3: CASSRLTGLTEAFF
DNA: TGTGCCAGCAGTCGTTTGACAGGGCTCACTGAAGCTTTCTTT

D: TRBD1
size: few
V: TRBV28
J: TRBJ2-7
CDR3: CASSSAPGGSQYF
DNA: TGTGCCAGCAGTTCGGCTCCAGGGGGAAGCCAGTACTTC

D: NA
size: many
V: TRBV28
J: TRBJ1-2
CDR3: CASSLRRDIYGYTF
DNA: TGTGCCAGCAGTTTGAGAAGGGACATCTATGGCTACACCTTC

D: NA
size: NA
V: TRBV5-1
J: TRBJ1-1
CDR3: CASRLGTTNTEAFF
DNA: TGCGCCAGCAGGTTGGGGACAACGAACACTGAAGCTTTCTTT

D: NA
size: many
V: TRBV12-3/TRBV12-4
J: TRBJ2-4
CDR3: CASCRRQKAKNIQYF
DNA: TGTGCCAGCTGTCGAAGGCAGAAGGCCAAAAACATTCAGTACTTC

D: NA
size: NA
V: TRBV6-1
J: TRBJ1-5
CDR3: CASSDTSNQPQHF
DNA: TGTGCCAGCAGTGACACTAGCAATCAGCCCCAGCATTTT

D: TRBD1
size: NA
V: TRBV2
J: TRBJ1-2
CDR3: CASSEVTGGDGYTF
DNA: TGTGCCAGCAGTGAAGTAACAGGGGGAGATGGCTACACCTTC

D: NA
size: few
V: TRBV14
J: TRBJ2-1
CDR3: CASSQDSSYNEQFF
DNA: TGTGCCAGCAGCCAAGATAGCTCCTACAATGAGCAGTTCTTC

D: TRBD1
size: NA
V: TRBV7-3
J: TRBJ1-1
CDR3: CASSKTGGRTEAFF
DNA: TGTGCCAGCAGCAAAACAGGGGGAAGGACTGAAGCTTTCTTT

D: NA
size: many
V: TRBV28
J: TRBJ1-5
CDR3: CASSFGLLFNQPQHF
DNA: TGTGCCAGCAGTTTTGGGTTACTCTTCAATCAGCCCCAGCATTTT

D: TRBD1
size: NA
V: TRBV20-1
J: TRBJ1-1
CDR3: CSARDGQGRDTEAFF
DNA: TGCAGTGCTAGAGATGGACAGGGGCGCGACACTGAAGCTTTCTTT

D: NA
size: NA
V: TRBV12-3/TRBV12-4
J: TRBJ1-5
CDR3: CASSLRTDDQPQHF
DNA: TGTGCCAGCAGTTTGAGGACAGACGATCAGCCCCAGCATTTT

D: NA
size: many
V: TRBV7-3
J: TRBJ2-3
CDR3: CASSPDPLIAQYF
DNA: TGTGCCAGCAGCCCGGACCCCCTCATAGCGCAGTATTTT

D: NA
size: NA
V: TRBV16
J: TRBJ1-5
CDR3: CASSQFSGGLGRYSNQPQHF
DNA: TGTGCCAGCAGCCAATTCAGCGGGGGCCTTGGTCGATATAGCAATCAGCCCCAGCATTTT

D: NA
size: many
V: TRBV24-1
J: TRBJ2-5
CDR3: CATSDPRTAQETQYF
DNA: TGTGCCACCAGTGATCCACGGACTGCCCAAGAGACCCAGTACTTC

D: NA
size: many
V: TRBV4-2
J: TRBJ2-1
CDR3: CASSQGIRADGSYNEQFF
DNA: TGTGCCAGCAGCCAAGGGATCAGGGCAGATGGCTCCTACAATGAGCAGTTCTTC

D: TRBD2
size: many
V: TRBV7-2
J: TRBJ2-7
CDR3: CASLGLAGNEQYF
DNA: TGTGCCAGCTTGGGACTAGCGGGAAACGAGCAGTACTTC

D: NA
size: few
V: TRBV6-5
J: TRBJ1-2
CDR3: CATRNLGDLNYGYTF
DNA: TGTGCCACCAGGAATCTCGGGGATCTTAACTATGGCTACACCTTC

D: TRBD1
size: many
V: TRBV7-7
J: TRBJ2-5
CDR3: CARPTGYQETQYF
DNA: TGTGCCAGGCCGACAGGGTACCAAGAGACCCAGTACTTC

D: NA
size: many
V: TRBV18
J: TRBJ1-5
CDR3: CASSPMSRGSNQPQHF
DNA: TGTGCCAGCTCACCAATGAGCCGAGGAAGCAATCAGCCCCAGCATTTT

D: TRBD1
size: NA
V: TRBV6-8
J: TRBJ1-4
CDR3: CASHYRGTNEKLFF
DNA: TGTGCCAGCCATTACAGGGGAACTAATGAAAAACTGTTTTTT

D: NA
size: many
V: TRBV6-2/TRBV6-3
J: TRBJ2-1
CDR3: CASSYSRGGAYNEQFF
DNA: TGTGCCAGCAGTTACTCGAGAGGGGGGGCCTACAATGAGCAGTTCTTC

D: TRBD1
size: many
V: TRBV10-3
J: TRBJ1-6
CDR3: CAISEGQGTGNSPLHF
DNA: TGTGCCATCAGTGAGGGACAGGGGACGGGGAATTCACCCCTCCACTTT

D: TRBD1
size: NA
V: TRBV6-8
J: TRBJ1-2
CDR3: CASSYRDRAGGYTF
DNA: TGTGCCAGCAGTTACCGGGACAGGGCGGGCGGCTACACCTTC

D: NA
size: many
V: TRBV7-2
J: TRBJ1-5
CDR3: CASSLGPSQPQHF
DNA: TGTGCCAGCAGCTTGGGACCGTCTCAGCCCCAACATTTT

D: NA
size: many
V: TRBV5-5
J: TRBJ2-7
CDR3: CASSFHLRTDSYEQYF
DNA: TGTGCCAGCAGCTTTCACTTGAGGACAGACTCCTACGAGCAGTACTTC

D: NA
size: NA
V: TRBV15
J: TRBJ1-1
CDR3: CATSFNTEAFF
DNA: TGTGCCACCAGCTTCAACACTGAAGCTTTCTTT

D: NA
size: many
V: TRBV7-8
J: TRBJ2-6
CDR3: CASSLRLGAKANVLTF
DNA: TGTGCCAGCAGCTTACGGTTGGGGGCAAAGGCCAACGTCCTGACTTTC

D: NA
size: NA
V: TRBV7-9
J: TRBJ2-3
CDR3: CASSLTDTTDTQYF
DNA: TGTGCCAGCAGCTTAACAGACACCACAGATACGCAGTATTTT

D: NA
size: many
V: TRBV7-8
J: TRBJ1-2
CDR3: CASSVSRGGDGYTF
DNA: TGTGCCAGCAGCGTTAGTCGGGGAGGGGACGGCTACACCTTC

D: NA
size: NA
V: TRBV20-1
J: TRBJ1-1
CDR3: CSARDPTNTEAFF
DNA: TGCAGTGCTAGAGATCCCACGAACACTGAAGCTTTCTTT

D: NA
size: few
V: TRBV12-3/TRBV12-4
J: TRBJ1-2
CDR3: CASRIQGVNYGYTF
DNA: TGTGCCAGCAGGATACAGGGAGTTAACTATGGCTACACCTTC

D: NA
size: many
V: TRBV7-9
J: TRBJ1-1
CDR3: CASSFGAVEAFF
DNA: TGTGCCAGCAGCTTTGGGGCAGTTGAAGCTTTCTTT

D: NA
size: few
V: TRBV20-1
J: TRBJ1-2
CDR3: CSAVAANYGYTF
DNA: TGCAGTGCTGTGGCGGCTAACTATGGCTACACCTTC

D: NA
size: many
V: TRBV6-2/TRBV6-3
J: TRBJ2-7
CDR3: CASSPQTAVYEQYF
DNA: TGTGCCAGCAGTCCTCAGACAGCCGTCTACGAGCAGTACTTC

D: NA
size: NA
V: TRBV28
J: TRBJ1-1
CDR3: CASTAYPRGEAFF
DNA: TGTGCCAGCACCGCCTATCCCAGGGGTGAAGCTTTCTTT

D: NA
size: many
V: TRBV12-3/TRBV12-4
J: TRBJ2-4
CDR3: CASSLQENIQYF
DNA: TGTGCCAGCAGCCTACAGGAGAACATTCAGTACTTC

D: NA
size: few
V: TRBV7-2
J: TRBJ2-1
CDR3: CASSLAGSGKTLEQFF
DNA: TGTGCCAGCAGCTTAGCGGGTAGCGGTAAGACTCTAGAGCAGTTCTTC

D: NA
size: NA
V: TRBV15
J: TRBJ2-1
CDR3: CATSRVRGSSYNEQFF
DNA: TGTGCCACCAGCAGAGTACGGGGGAGCTCCTACAATGAGCAGTTCTTC

D: NA
size: many
V: TRBV14
J: TRBJ2-5
CDR3: CASSLSSQPGETQYF
DNA: TGTGCCAGCAGCCTGTCGAGCCAGCCGGGAGAGACCCAGTACTTC

D: NA
size: once
V: TRBV25-1
J: TRBJ2-2
CDR3: CATTGIDSANTGELSF
DNA: TGTGCCACCACAGGGATCGACAGCGCGAACACCGGGGAGCTGTCTTTT

D: NA
size: few
V: TRBV20-1
J: TRBJ2-7
CDR3: CSARDGRASYEQYF
DNA: TGCAGTGCTAGAGATGGCAGGGCCTCCTACGAGCAGTACTTC

D: TRBD1
size: many
V: TRBV7-6
J: TRBJ1-1
CDR3: CASSSGGTEAFF
DNA: TGTGCCAGCAGTTCAGGGGGCACTGAAGCTTTCTTT

D: NA
size: NA
V: TRBV7-9
J: TRBJ1-1
CDR3: CASSFGRVNTEAFF
DNA: TGTGCCAGCAGCTTTGGCCGGGTGAACACTGAAGCTTTCTTT

D: NA
size: few
V: TRBV5-1
J: TRBJ1-2
CDR3: CASSLDMGGYTF
DNA: TGCGCCAGCAGCCTGGACATGGGTGGCTACACCTTC

D: NA
size: many
V: TRBV7-6
J: TRBJ1-2
CDR3: CASLTPDTNYGYTF
DNA: TGTGCCAGCCTTACACCAGATACTAACTATGGCTACACCTTC

D: TRBD2
size: few
V: TRBV6-5
J: TRBJ2-7
CDR3: CASSYWTSRDEQYF
DNA: TGTGCCAGCAGTTACTGGACTAGCCGCGACGAGCAGTACTTC

D: NA
size: many
V: TRBV7-8
J: TRBJ1-5
CDR3: CASSLSTGGASNQPQHF
DNA: TGTGCCAGCAGCTTATCTACCGGGGGGGCTAGCAATCAGCCCCAGCATTTT

D: NA
size: NA
V: TRBV19
J: TRBJ2-1
CDR3: CASSIGGASASYNEQFF
DNA: TGTGCCAGTAGTATAGGGGGAGCGAGTGCCTCCTACAATGAGCAGTTCTTC

D: NA
size: many
V: TRBV6-1
J: TRBJ2-3
CDR3: CASSELLGGDTQYF
DNA: TGTGCCAGCAGTGAATTGTTGGGGGGAGATACGCAGTATTTT

D: TRBD1
size: many
V: TRBV28
J: TRBJ2-2
CDR3: CASKVSGGGGTGELFF
DNA: TGTGCCAGTAAGGTGTCAGGGGGTGGAGGCACCGGGGAGCTGTTTTTT

D: NA
size: many
V: TRBV4-1
J: TRBJ1-4
CDR3: CASSQETGGGEKLFF
DNA: TGCGCCAGCAGCCAAGAGACAGGAGGAGGTGAAAAACTGTTTTTT

D: NA
size: many
V: TRBV2
J: TRBJ2-3
CDR3: CASLQKVGTQYF
DNA: TGTGCCAGCCTTCAAAAGGTGGGGACGCAGTATTTT